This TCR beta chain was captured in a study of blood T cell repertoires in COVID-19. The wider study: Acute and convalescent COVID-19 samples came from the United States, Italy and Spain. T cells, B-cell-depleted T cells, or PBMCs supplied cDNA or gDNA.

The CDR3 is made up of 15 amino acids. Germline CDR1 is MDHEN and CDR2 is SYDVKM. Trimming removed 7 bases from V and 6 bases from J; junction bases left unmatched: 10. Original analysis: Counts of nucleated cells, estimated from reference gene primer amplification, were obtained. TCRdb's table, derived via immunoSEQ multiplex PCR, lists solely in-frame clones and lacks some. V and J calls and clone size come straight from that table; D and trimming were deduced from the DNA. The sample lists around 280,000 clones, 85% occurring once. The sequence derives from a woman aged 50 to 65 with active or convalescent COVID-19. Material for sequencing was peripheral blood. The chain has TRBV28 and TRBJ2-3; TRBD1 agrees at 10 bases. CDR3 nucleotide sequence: TGTGCCAGCACCTCCGGGACAGGGGAATCGGATACGCAGTATTTT. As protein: CASTSGTGESDTQYF.